This TCR beta chain was identified during a study of identical twins. This clonotype was counted at least ten times. Its antigen is currently unknown. Study-wide points: In cord blood, abundant beta clonotypes had fewer insertions; memory showed no trend. Compared with models, monozygotic twins showed more out-of-frame TCR alpha sharing. An excess of low generation probability was shown by twin-shared out-of-frame alpha sequences.

The CDR3 has 15 residues. V lost 7 bases to trimming and J lost 0 bases; unmatched junction nucleotides: 6. TCRdb reprocessed the 5' RACE reads with MiXCR, giving one entry per CDR3 protein. The profile shows some 260,000 distinct CDR3 sequences, more than 13% of them singletons. The sequenced sample was memory (CD45RO+) T cells sorted from blood. This clonotype originated in a woman aged 18-35 years in good health. The rearrangement joins TRBV12-3 or TRBV12-4 to TRBJ2-1; 7 positions match TRBD2. The CDR3 sequence: CASTSSGSSYNEQFF. The CDR3 DNA reads TGTGCCAGCACTTCTAGCGGAAGCTCCTACAATGAGCAGTTCTTC.